This T cell receptor (beta chain) was recorded in a study of response to subunit inactivated influenza vaccine. Study-wide points: T cells newly recruited by each seasonal influenza vaccination are few, the authors suggested.

TCRdb re-analysed the RT-PCR reads in MiXCR, keeping a single row per CDR3 protein. This table has more than 700,000 distinct CDR3 sequences, around 20% appearing once. Many counts were recorded for this clonotype. Its antigen is undetermined. The specimen comprised PBMCs from blood, sampled approximately 5 days after vaccination. This receptor was obtained from a man in his fifties who received an inactivated influenza vaccine.

CDR3 region: CASSTGQKNTEAFF. In DNA, the CDR3 is TGCGCCAGCAGCACGGGACAAAAAAACACTGAAGCTTTCTTT. The V call is TRBV5-1, the J call TRBJ1-1; maybe TRBD1 (6 bases). The CDR3 extends over 14 amino acids. The V gene lost 4 bases and the J gene lost 2 bases, with 12 bases spanning the gap. Germline V CDR1 and CDR2: SGHRS, YFSETQ.